These T cell receptor beta chains were read from a single sample in a study of response to subunit inactivated influenza vaccine. TCRdb reanalysed the RT-PCR reads using MiXCR and keeps one entry per CDR3 protein. This sample has some 800,000 distinct CDR3 sequences, with about 20% found just once. Specimen: PBMCs from blood, collected more than 4 days after vaccination. Receptors originate from a man between 45 and 60 years old who received an inactivated influenza vaccine. Both conserved end residues are part of each CDR3. Fields, in order: J gene, V gene, D gene, clone size, CDR3 DNA, CDR3 protein. A D gene is named only where the DNA matches it firmly. Only some rows state a clone size, as once, few, many or a class for expanded clones.

TRBJ1-1	TRBV7-9	.	.	TGTGCCAGCAGCCCCGGAGGTGGGATCGGGGCAACTGAAGCTTTCTTT	CASSPGGGIGATEAFF
TRBJ2-1	TRBV5-6	.	.	TGTGCCAGCAGCTTGGTCCTGGCTGAGCAGTTCTTC	CASSLVLAEQFF
TRBJ2-2	TRBV5-1	.	.	TGCGCCAGCGCTCAAGGGGGACCGGGCACCGGGGAGCTGTTTTTT	CASAQGGPGTGELFF
TRBJ1-1	TRBV9	.	.	TGTGCCAGCAGCCCCAGCGGGGGTAGGGGCACTGAAGCTTTCTTT	CASSPSGGRGTEAFF
TRBJ2-5	TRBV11-2	TRBD2	.	TGTGCCAGCAGCTTAGATCGGAGCGGGGGTCAAGAGACCCAGTACTTC	CASSLDRSGGQETQYF
TRBJ2-1	TRBV29-1	.	many	TGCAGCGTTGAGGAGGGACATTACAATGAGCAGTTCTTC	CSVEEGHYNEQFF
TRBJ2-3	TRBV12-3/TRBV12-4	.	few	TGTGCCAGCAGTCCATACCTTCAACAGGGATCCACGCAGTATTTT	CASSPYLQQGSTQYF
TRBJ2-2	TRBV5-1	TRBD1	few	TGCGCCAGCAGCTCAAGACAGGGGGCAAGTTTCACCGGGGAGCTGTTTTTT	CASSSRQGASFTGELFF
TRBJ2-2	TRBV2	.	.	TGTGCCAGCAGCAGGGCAGCCTCGTGGAACACCGGGGAGCTGTTTTTT	CASSRAASWNTGELFF
TRBJ2-3	TRBV2	.	few	TGTGCCAGCAGTGAGACCGGGTTTTTAAAGCAGTATTTT	CASSETGFLKQYF
TRBJ2-5	TRBV29-1	.	few	TGCAGCGTCCAGGACAGCACTGGCGAGACCCAGTACTTC	CSVQDSTGETQYF
TRBJ2-5	TRBV7-8	TRBD1	.	TGTGCCAGCAGCTTAAATTTGGGTGGGGACAGGCCCCTCTGGTACTTC	CASSLNLGGDRPLWYF
TRBJ2-3	TRBV7-6	TRBD2	.	TGTGCCAGCAGCTTAGATGTGGCGGGAGGGCCTTCAGATACGCAGTATTTT	CASSLDVAGGPSDTQYF
TRBJ2-6	TRBV15	.	.	TGTGCCACCAGCAGAGGAAGCTCTGGGGCCAACGTCCTGACTTTC	CATSRGSSGANVLTF
TRBJ2-7	TRBV5-1	.	.	TGCGCCAGCAGCTCAACATTGGGGGGCCCCTACGAGCAGTACTTC	CASSSTLGGPYEQYF
TRBJ1-1	TRBV3-1	.	few	TGTGCCAGCAGCCAGCAGGGATGGGCTTTCTTT	CASSQQGWAFF
TRBJ1-1	TRBV9	.	few	TGTGCCAGCAGCGCATCAGGAATGAACACTGAAGCTTTCTTT	CASSASGMNTEAFF
TRBJ2-7	TRBV18	.	few	TGTGCCAGCTCGGATGGGACGCACGAGCAGTACTTC	CASSDGTHEQYF
TRBJ2-6	TRBV11-2	.	.	TGTGCCAGCAGCCGAATCCCCCGACATCAAGCTAGCTCTGGGGCCAACGTCCTGACTTTC	CASSRIPRHQASSGANVLTF
TRBJ2-7	TRBV20-1	.	few	TGCAGTGCTAACTCCGGGACTCCTGCCTACGAGCAGTACTTC	CSANSGTPAYEQYF
TRBJ2-7	TRBV20-1	.	.	TGCAGTGCTCAGGGGGGGCTGGGTTCCTACGAGCAGTACTTC	CSAQGGLGSYEQYF
TRBJ2-2	TRBV12-5	.	.	TGTGCTAGTGGTTTCGGGGGTGGAACCGGGGAGCTGTTTTTT	CASGFGGGTGELFF
TRBJ2-6	TRBV25-1	.	few	TGTGCCAGCAGTATAGGGTCTGGGGCCAACGTCCTGACTTTC	CASSIGSGANVLTF
TRBJ2-3	TRBV6-2/TRBV6-3	.	.	TGTGCCAGCAGTTACTCGGCGGGCACAGATACGCAGTATTTT	CASSYSAGTDTQYF
TRBJ1-2	TRBV30	.	.	TGTGCCTGGGCAGGACTGGGACGTTCTAACTATGGCTACACCTTC	CAWAGLGRSNYGYTF
TRBJ2-7	TRBV11-2	.	few	TGTGCCAGCAGCTTAGATGTCACAGGGACACGCGAGCAGTACTTC	CASSLDVTGTREQYF
TRBJ2-2	TRBV7-8	.	.	TGTGCCAGCAGCTTAACTTTGACCGGGGAGCTGTTTTTT	CASSLTLTGELFF
TRBJ2-3	TRBV12-3/TRBV12-4	TRBD2	.	TGTGCCAGCAGTACTAGCGTGTCTAGCACAGATACGCAGTATTTT	CASSTSVSSTDTQYF
TRBJ2-7	TRBV7-9	.	few	TGTGCCAGCAGCTCAACACTCCTCGCCGTCTACGAGCAGTACTTC	CASSSTLLAVYEQYF
TRBJ2-7	TRBV6-1	TRBD1	few	TGTGCCAGCAGTCCTAAAACAGGGGTTTGGTACGAGCAGTACTTC	CASSPKTGVWYEQYF
TRBJ2-7	TRBV10-3	TRBD1	few	TGTGCCATCAGGCAATACCGGGACAGGGGGCAGTACGAGCAGTACTTC	CAIRQYRDRGQYEQYF
TRBJ2-7	TRBV3-1	TRBD1	few	TGTGCCAGCAGTGACAGGGTGTTCTACGAGCAGTACTTC	CASSDRVFYEQYF
TRBJ1-1	TRBV28	.	few	TGTGCCAGCAGACCCTCCGGGGGCCGCACTGAAGCTTTCTTT	CASRPSGGRTEAFF
TRBJ1-2	TRBV6-2/TRBV6-3	.	few	TGTGCCAGCAGTTACTCGAGACAAGAGGGCGGCTACACCTTC	CASSYSRQEGGYTF
TRBJ1-5	TRBV5-1	TRBD1	.	TGCGCCAGCAGCTTAGCAGGGGGTCGCAATCAGCCCCAGCATTTT	CASSLAGGRNQPQHF
TRBJ2-3	TRBV2	.	.	TGTGCCAGCGTTAATCCTACTAGCACAGATACGCAGTATTTT	CASVNPTSTDTQYF
TRBJ2-3	TRBV20-1	TRBD2	.	TGCAGTGCTAGACTGACTAGCGGGAGAGCAGATACGCAGTATTTT	CSARLTSGRADTQYF
TRBJ2-5	TRBV29-1	TRBD1	.	TGCAGCGTTGGGGACAGACAAGAGACCCAGTACTTC	CSVGDRQETQYF
TRBJ2-5	TRBV6-2/TRBV6-3	.	.	TGTGCCAGCAGTTCCTTGGGGTTACCCTCACAAGAGACCCAGTACTTC	CASSSLGLPSQETQYF
TRBJ2-2	TRBV12-3/TRBV12-4	.	.	TGTGCCAGCAGCAAGAGGAGCCCCGGGGAGCTGTTTTTT	CASSKRSPGELFF
TRBJ2-5	TRBV13	TRBD2	.	TGTGCCAGCAGCTTATTTGGTTCTAGCGGGAATCAAGAGACCCAGTACTTC	CASSLFGSSGNQETQYF
TRBJ2-5	TRBV20-1	.	.	TGCAGTGCCAAAATAGACAGTTCAGAGAACCAGTACTTC	CSAKIDSSENQYF
TRBJ2-5	TRBV6-2/TRBV6-3	.	.	TGTGCCAGCAGACCGCCTACGGGCCACAGGAAAGAGACCCAGTACTTC	CASRPPTGHRKETQYF
TRBJ2-7	TRBV24-1	.	.	TGTGCCACCAGTGATCTGCACGAGCAGTACTTC	CATSDLHEQYF
TRBJ2-7	TRBV11-2	TRBD2	.	TGTGCCAGCACCTCAGCGGGACCCTCCTACGAGCAGTACTTC	CASTSAGPSYEQYF
TRBJ2-6	TRBV7-2	.	few	TGTGCCAGCAGCTTATGGAACTCTGGGGCCAACGTCCTGACTTTC	CASSLWNSGANVLTF
TRBJ1-2	TRBV12-3/TRBV12-4	.	many	TGTGCCAGCAGTCCTCAGGGAAACTATGGCTACACCTTC	CASSPQGNYGYTF
TRBJ2-2	TRBV9	TRBD2	few	TGTGCCAGCAGCCATAAGACTAGCGGGAGTACCGGGGAGCTGTTTTTT	CASSHKTSGSTGELFF
TRBJ1-1	TRBV7-9	.	few	TGTGCCAGCAGCTTCGAGGGGTTGGGCACTGAAGCTTTCTTT	CASSFEGLGTEAFF
TRBJ2-5	TRBV7-2	TRBD2	.	TGTGCCAGCAGCTACCGACCGGGGGGGCCGGGGGAGACCCAGTACTTC	CASSYRPGGPGETQYF
TRBJ1-5	TRBV12-3/TRBV12-4	.	few	TGTGCCAGCAGCCCCGGGGTCCCCAATCAGCCCCAGCATTTT	CASSPGVPNQPQHF
TRBJ2-2	TRBV9	TRBD1	.	TGTGCCAGCAGCGTAGATCCAGGGGGCGAGACCGGGGAGCTGTTTTTT	CASSVDPGGETGELFF
TRBJ2-4	TRBV29-1	TRBD2	.	TGCAGCGTTGAACTACTAGCGGATCTAGCCAAAAACATTCAGTACTTC	CSVELLADLAKNIQYF
TRBJ2-7	TRBV7-6	TRBD1	.	TGTGCCAGCAGCTTAGGGACGACAGGGTCCTACGAGCAGTACTTC	CASSLGTTGSYEQYF
TRBJ2-5	TRBV9	TRBD2	.	TGTGCCAGCGGGGCGGGGGGTTTTGTGGAGACCCAGTACTTC	CASGAGGFVETQYF
TRBJ1-5	TRBV5-5	.	.	TGTGCCAGCAGCTTGGTCCCAGTAAATCAGCCCCAGCATTTT	CASSLVPVNQPQHF